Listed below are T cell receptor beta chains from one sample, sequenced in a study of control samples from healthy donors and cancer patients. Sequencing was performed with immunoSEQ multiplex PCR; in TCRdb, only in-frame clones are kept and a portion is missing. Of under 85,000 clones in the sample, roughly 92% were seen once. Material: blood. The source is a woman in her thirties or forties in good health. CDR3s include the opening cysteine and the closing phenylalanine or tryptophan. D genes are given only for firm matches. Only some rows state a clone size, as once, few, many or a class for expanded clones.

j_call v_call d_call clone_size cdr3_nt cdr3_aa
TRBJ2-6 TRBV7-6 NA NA TGTGCCAGCAGCATACAATCTGCTGGGGCCAACGTCCTGACTTTC CASSIQSAGANVLTF
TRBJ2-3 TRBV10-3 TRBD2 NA TGTGCCATCAGTCTCGGACTAGCGGGAGGTCTCACAGATACGCAGTATTTT CAISLGLAGGLTDTQYF
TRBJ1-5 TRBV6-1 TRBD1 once TGTGCCAGCAGCGAAGCAGGGGGCATCAATCAGCCCCAGCATTTT CASSEAGGINQPQHF
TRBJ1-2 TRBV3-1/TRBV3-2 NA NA TGTGCCAGCAGCCAAATTAACTATGGCTACACCTTC CASSQINYGYTF
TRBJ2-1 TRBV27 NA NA TGTGCCAGCAGTCAGTCCGAGGCCTACAATGAGCAGTTCTTC CASSQSEAYNEQFF
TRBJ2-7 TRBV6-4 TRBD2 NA TGTGCCAGCAGTCCTGAACTAGCGGGATACCACGAGCAGTACTTC CASSPELAGYHEQYF
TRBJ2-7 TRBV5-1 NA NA TGCGCCAGCAGCTTCGAAAGCTCCTACGAGCAGTACTTC CASSFESSYEQYF
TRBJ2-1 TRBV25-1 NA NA TGTGCCAGCAGTGAATACGGGGGGCTGATGGTGAGGAATGAGCAGTTCTTC CASSEYGGLMVRNEQFF
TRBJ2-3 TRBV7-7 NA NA TGTGCTAGCAGCTTAGGTCTGACAGATACGCAGTATTTT CASSLGLTDTQYF
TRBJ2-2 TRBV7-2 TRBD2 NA TGTGCCAGCAGCTTAGCCGGGACTAGCGGTGTCGGGGAGCTGTTTTTT CASSLAGTSGVGELFF
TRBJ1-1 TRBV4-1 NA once TGCGCCAGCAGCCAAGGGCCCGGGAACACTGAAGCTTTCTTT CASSQGPGNTEAFF
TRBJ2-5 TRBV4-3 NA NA TGCGCCAGCAGCCAAGGTACCCCTCAGGGGGAGACCCAGTACTTC CASSQGTPQGETQYF
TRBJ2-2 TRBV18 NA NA TGTGCCAGCTCAGACAAACAGGGCGTTAGCACCGGGGAGCTGTTTTTT CASSDKQGVSTGELFF